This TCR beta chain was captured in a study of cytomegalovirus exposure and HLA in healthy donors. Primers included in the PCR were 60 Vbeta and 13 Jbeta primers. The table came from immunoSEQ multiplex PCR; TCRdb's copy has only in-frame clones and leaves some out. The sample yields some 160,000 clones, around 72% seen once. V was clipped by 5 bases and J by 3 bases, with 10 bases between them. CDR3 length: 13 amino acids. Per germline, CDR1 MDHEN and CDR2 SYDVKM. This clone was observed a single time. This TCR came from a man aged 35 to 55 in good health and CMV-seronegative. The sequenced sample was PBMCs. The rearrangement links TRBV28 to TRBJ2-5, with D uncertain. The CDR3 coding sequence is TGTGCCAGCAGTCCCCCAGGAAAAGAGACCCAGTACTTC. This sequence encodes CASSPPGKETQYF.